The rows below give T cell receptor beta chains drawn from one sample of a study of CD8 T cells in Susac syndrome. MiXCR was run by TCRdb on the immunoSEQ multiplex PCR reads, yielding one entry per CDR3 protein. This sample has around 230,000 distinct CDR3 sequences, with almost 97% found just once. The sequenced sample was CD4+ T cells from PBMCs. These receptors were obtained from a human donor with Susac syndrome. The CDR3 runs from the conserved cysteine through the conserved F or W.

J,V,CDR3
TRBJ1-2,TRBV29-1,CSVVDSTLTYGYTF
TRBJ1-2,TRBV9,CASTIQGTGFYGYTF
TRBJ2-7,TRBV29-1,CSVRGTGQGSYEQYF
TRBJ2-7,TRBV25-1,CASSRGLAGLSYEQYF
TRBJ2-7,TRBV12-3/TRBV12-4,CASSLEVEQYF
TRBJ2-1,TRBV29-1,CSVAGILTSGRSENEQFF
TRBJ2-2,TRBV2,CASTGAIHTGELFF
TRBJ2-3,TRBV29-1,CSHSGTGGTDTQYF
TRBJ1-2,TRBV20-1,CSASPLTGSGNYGYTF
TRBJ2-1,TRBV12-5,CASGPGYLYNEQFF
TRBJ2-2,TRBV7-9,CASSPRGAGAGELFF
TRBJ1-1,TRBV20-1,CSAIIKVATEAFF
TRBJ1-2,TRBV15,CATSRVLSAGTNYFLYGYTF
TRBJ1-5,TRBV11-2,CASSLDGGLNQPQHF
TRBJ2-1,TRBV28,CASSIHEQFF
TRBJ2-1,TRBV5-4,CASSAGQYGASSYNEQFF
TRBJ2-3,TRBV29-1,CSGTQADTQYF
TRBJ1-5,TRBV19,CASSIDSPNQPQHF
TRBJ2-1,TRBV7-3,CAGGTSGYYNEQFF
TRBJ1-5,TRBV20-1,CSASSGQPQHF
TRBJ2-4,TRBV14,CASSQGWGVGAGVAKNIQYF
TRBJ1-2,TRBV29-1,CSVEGTGGYTF
TRBJ2-7,TRBV3-1,CASGVWAGESEQYF
TRBJ2-7,TRBV28,CASWPGQGAYEQYF
TRBJ1-2,TRBV12-3/TRBV12-4,CASSLEKGFGYTF
TRBJ2-1,TRBV2,CASSPGASGLNNEQFF
TRBJ2-7,TRBV4-1,CASLDNRVRTTYEQYF
TRBJ1-1,TRBV10-1,CASSESGTPEAFF
TRBJ1-1,TRBV12-3/TRBV12-4,CASSFADLNTEAFF
TRBJ2-3,TRBV20-1,CSARETGTSGRRDTQYF
TRBJ1-2,TRBV28,CASSAHRDSSYGYTF
TRBJ1-4,TRBV20-1,CSAENRDRNEKLFF
TRBJ1-2,TRBV12-3/TRBV12-4,CASSFGGGHGYTF
TRBJ2-5,TRBV20-1,CSARGRETQYF
TRBJ1-1,TRBV18,CASSPRRDSLNTEAFF
TRBJ2-1,TRBV11-2,CASTPAYSSYNEQFF
TRBJ1-1,TRBV3-1,CASSQGMYTEAFF
TRBJ2-3,TRBV10-1,CASSGTSGRSGFSADTQYF
TRBJ2-1,TRBV9,CASQRGNEQFF
TRBJ1-1,TRBV10-3,CAITDRRDTEAFF
TRBJ2-7,TRBV3-1,CASKPQNQAYEQYF